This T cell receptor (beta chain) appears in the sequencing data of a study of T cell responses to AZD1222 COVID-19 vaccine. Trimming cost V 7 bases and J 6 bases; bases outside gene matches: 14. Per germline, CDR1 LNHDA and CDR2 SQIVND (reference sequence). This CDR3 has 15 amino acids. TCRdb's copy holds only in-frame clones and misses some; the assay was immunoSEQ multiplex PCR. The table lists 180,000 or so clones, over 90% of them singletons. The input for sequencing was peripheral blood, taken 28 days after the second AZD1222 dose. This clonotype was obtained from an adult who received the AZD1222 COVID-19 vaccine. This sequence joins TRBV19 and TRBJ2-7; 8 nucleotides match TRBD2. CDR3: CASTLGGGTQSEQYF. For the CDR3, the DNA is TGTGCCAGTACCCTTGGCGGGGGGACACAATCCGAGCAGTACTTC.